This TCR beta chain comes out of a study of T cells after yellow fever vaccination. Study-level information: SMART-Seq v4 Ultra Low Input prepared the low-cell-number fractions. Overall study results and limits: The appearance of a small share of clonotypes in both CD4 and CD8 compartments was observed. Contaminating bulk clonotypes could be abundant in FACS-sorted repertoires.

The 5'RACE template-switching step produced TCR cDNA and added a universal primer site and UMIs. TCRdb re-derived calls from the 5' RACE reads in MiXCR, one entry per CDR3 protein. The repertoire holds 110,000 or so distinct CDR3 sequences, with approximately 7.1% as singletons. The CDR3 sequence is 17 residues long. CDR1 is SNHLY, CDR2 FYNNEI, per germline. V was pared by 6 bases and J by 3 bases, with 11 bases of the junction left unmatched. This clonotype was seen ten or more times. Its antigen is unidentified. The starting material was CD4+ T cells sorted from PBMCs, obtained 35 to 50 days after the first yellow fever vaccination. The sequence derives from a man aged 18 to 30 who received the YFV17D yellow fever vaccine. This chain links TRBV2 with TRBJ2-2; 9 nucleotides agree with TRBD1. CDR3 nucleotides: TGTGCCAGCAGGGGAAACAGGGGGCGCCGATACACCGGGGAGCTGTTTTTT. This gives the protein CASRGNRGRRYTGELFF.